Listed here are 21 T cell receptor beta chains from one sample, sequenced in a study of early T cells in non-severe SARS-CoV-2 infection (dated by TCRdb to the early 2020s). Preparation of the library involved 5' RACE. Sequencing took place on a NextSeq 500. TCRdb trimmed public reads at Q25 via fastp, called clones via MiXCR and kept in-frame beta chains. Here each entry gathers all rows of one CDR3 protein and keeps the most common genes and DNA. The table for this sample lists more than 45,000 distinct CDR3 sequences; over 9.5% of them were counted only once. The ten largest clonotypes hold 4.5% to 5.5% of the sample. The sample comprised whole blood. These receptors all stem from an adult who was a healthcare worker with PCR-confirmed SARS-CoV-2 infection or an uninfected control (not recorded which).

This clonotype turned up a few times. The rearrangement uses TRBV2 and TRBJ2-1; TRBD2 matches at 7 bases. This CDR3 has 16 amino acids. Germline V CDR1 and CDR2: SNHLY, FYNNEI. The V and J ends lost 5 bases and 6 bases, in that order; junction bases with no gene match: 13. The CDR3 spells CASSPTLAARGNEQFF. The CDR3 nucleotides are TGTGCCAGCAGTCCAACCCTAGCGGCCCGGGGCAATGAGCAGTTCTTC.

V gene TRBV28 combines with J gene TRBJ1-1; D not certain. Germline V gene data show CDR1 as MDHEN and CDR2 as SYDVKM. The ends were cut back, 7 bases at V and 8 bases at J, with 11 bases in the middle. This CDR3 has 11 amino acids. Here the CDR3 reads CASNNSPEAFF. The CDR3 bases are TGTGCCAGCAATAACAGTCCGGAAGCTTTCTTT.

This clonotype showed up just a few times. The chain uses TRBV5-1 and TRBJ2-1, with TRBD1 as a possible D gene (6 bases). Germline CDR1 is SGHRS and CDR2 is YFSETQ. Trimming removed 5 bases at V and 4 bases at J, with 13 bases between. The CDR3 totals 14 residues. CDR3 region: CASSHREFYNEQFF. The CDR3 DNA reads as TGCGCCAGCAGTCACAGGGAGTTTTACAATGAGCAGTTCTTC.

This clonotype came up a few times. The rearrangement joins TRBV12-3 or TRBV12-4 to TRBJ2-1; 12 bases line up with TRBD2. The CDR3 totals 13 residues. V lost 10 bases, J lost 11 bases, and 9 bases stayed unmatched. CDR3 sequence reads: CATRLAGAIQQFF. DNA of the CDR3: TGTGCCACCCGACTAGCGGGAGCGATACAGCAGTTCTTC.

This clonotype was found a few times. The rearrangement links TRBV29-1 to TRBJ2-7; D unclear. Germline V gives CDR1 SQVTM, CDR2 ANQGSEA. CDR3 length: 12 residues. V was trimmed by 7 bases and J by 2 bases, leaving 12 bases between them. In nucleotides, the CDR3 is TGCAGCGCCGAAAACGGGCCCTACGAGCAGTACTTC. Protein: CSAENGPYEQYF.

The rearrangement uses TRBV5-6 and TRBJ1-5; TRBD1 agrees at 7 bases. J gave up 7 bases and V 4 bases, and 5 bases lay outside the gene matches. The CDR3 loop spans 13 amino acids. Per germline, CDR1 SGHDT and CDR2 YYEEEE. This chain's CDR3 is CASSRQGRQPQHF. The CDR3 bases are TGTGCCAGCAGCCGACAGGGTAGGCAGCCCCAGCATTTT.

The chain employs TRBV28 and TRBJ2-1; D is uncertain. Germline V gene data show CDR1 as MDHEN and CDR2 as SYDVKM. Trimming cost V 6 bases and J 3 bases, with 3 bases left between them. The CDR3 is made up of 11 amino acids. The CDR3 protein is CASSHYNEQFF. The CDR3 DNA follows: TGTGCCAGCAGCCACTACAATGAGCAGTTCTTC.

In its sample, this clonotype was seen many times. The chain has TRBV2 and TRBJ2-6, with D maybe TRBD1 (5 bases). The V gene's germline CDR1 is SNHLY and CDR2 FYNNEI. The CDR3 sequence is 16 residues long. Trimming pared 3 bases from V and 3 bases from J, leaving 12 bases between. This CDR3 is CASSDLGQGGANVLTF. The CDR3 DNA follows: TGTGCCAGCAGTGATTTAGGGCAGGGTGGGGCCAACGTCCTGACTTTC.

V usage is TRBV7-2 and J usage is TRBJ1-3, with TRBD1 identical over 10 bases. The CDR3 sequence is 15 residues long. V lost 3 bases, J lost 7 bases, and 6 bases stayed unmatched. The V gene's germline CDR1 is SGHTA and CDR2 FQGNSA. The CDR3 nucleotides read TGTGCCAGCAGCTTGACAGGGGGCCCAGCTAACACCATATATTTT. Protein product: CASSLTGGPANTIYF.

This clonotype has more than one count but fewer than ten. The chain links TRBV11-2 to TRBJ2-2; D ambiguous. The CDR3 consists of 13 residues. Looked up from germline, CDR1 is SGHAT and CDR2 is FQNNGV. Deletions cut 5 bases from V and 1 base from J, with 5 bases between. The CDR3 is CASSRQNTGELFF. Written as DNA, the CDR3 is TGTGCCAGCAGCCGACAGAACACCGGGGAGCTGTTTTTT.

CDR3 loop: CASSSEEYNEQFF. The CDR3 coding sequence is TGTGCCAGCAGCTCCGAAGAGTACAATGAGCAGTTCTTC. The chain recombines TRBV11-3 with TRBJ2-1; D not certain. V was cut by 4 bases and J by 4 bases, with 8 bases left in between. The germline V gene has CDR1 SGHNT and CDR2 YENEEA. There are 13 residues in the CDR3.

The chain couples TRBV4-3 to TRBJ1-6; 9 bases line up with TRBD1. CDR3 size: 19 residues. V lost 0 bases and J lost 0; bases outside the gene matches: 6. Germline-derived CDR1 and CDR2 are LGHNA and YSLEER. CDR3: CASSQEWGQGSSYNSPLHF. For the CDR3, the DNA is TGCGCCAGCAGCCAAGAGTGGGGACAGGGAAGCTCCTATAATTCACCCCTCCACTTT.

Ten or more counts support this clonotype. V and J are TRBV4-2 and TRBJ2-1; tentatively, D is TRBD1 or TRBD2 (6 bases each). CDR1 and CDR2 from the germline V gene are LGHNA and YNFKEQ. The CDR3 covers 16 residues. The V end lost 0 bases, the J end lost 3 bases, and 12 bases lay between the germline ends. The CDR3 protein is CASSQDLEGGYNEQFF. The DNA of the CDR3 is TGTGCCAGCAGCCAAGATCTAGAGGGGGGCTACAATGAGCAGTTCTTC.

This clonotype was seen more than once but under ten times. The rearrangement joins TRBV7-2 to TRBJ1-2; 7 bases map to TRBD1. Losses at the gene ends were 3 bases for V and 4 bases for J; bases not matched to a gene: 2. The germline V gene encodes CDR1 SGHTA and CDR2 FQGNSA. This CDR3 comprises 13 residues. CDR3 DNA sequence: TGTGCCAGCAGCTTCGACAGGGCCTATGGCTACACCTTC. This translates into CASSFDRAYGYTF. Filled out from reference TRBV7-2 and TRBJ1-2, the complete variable domain reads GAGVSQSPSNKVTEKGKDVELRCDPISGHTALYWYRQSLGQGLEFLIYFQGNSAPDKSGLPSDRFSAERTGGSVSTLTIQRTQQEDSAVYLCASSFDRAYGYTFGSGTRLTVV.

The table lists this clonotype with a few counts. The rearrangement joins TRBV4-3 to TRBJ2-1, with a weak D call TRBD2 (6 bases). Trimming cost V 2 bases and J 0 bases, with 17 bases left between them. This CDR3 is 18 amino acids long. CDR1 LGHNA and CDR2 YSLEER come from the germline V gene. CDR3 amino acids: CASSQFHRGVGSYNEQFF. The CDR3 DNA follows: TGCGCCAGCAGCCAATTCCACCGCGGGGTCGGCTCCTACAATGAGCAGTTCTTC.

The V call is TRBV7-2, the J call TRBJ2-5; no firm D call. The CDR3 runs 13 residues. The V gene lost 2 bases and the J gene lost 5 bases, with 9 bases spanning the gap. Germline loops: CDR1 SGHTA, CDR2 FQGNSA. The CDR3 nucleotides are TGTGCCAGCAGCTTACCCCCTGTGGAGACCCAGTACTTC. Protein product: CASSLPPVETQYF.

There are a few counts of this clonotype. The chain uses TRBV7-9 and TRBJ2-7, with D possibly matching TRBD2 (6 bases). The CDR3 has 14 amino acids. The ends were cut back, 5 bases at V and 2 bases at J, with 13 bases in the middle. CDR1 and CDR2 (germline): SEHNR, FQNEAQ (reference sequence). CDR3 DNA sequence: TGTGCCAGCAGCCCGCAGGGAGGAACCTACGAGCAGTACTTC. Translation gives CASSPQGGTYEQYF. Together with reference TRBV7-9 and TRBJ2-7, the CDR3 gives the full variable domain: DTGVSQNPRHKITKRGQNVTFRCDPISEHNRLYWYRQTLGQGPEFLTYFQNEAQLEKSRLLSDRFSAERPKGSFSTLEIQRTEQGDSAMYLCASSPQGGTYEQYFGPGTRLTVT.

This clonotype occurred a few times. The CDR3 is CASSYSFSTGEAFF. For the CDR3, the DNA is TGTGCCAGCAGTTACTCGTTTTCAACTGGAGAAGCTTTCTTT. The chain uses TRBV6-6 and TRBJ1-1; no clear D. V was pared by 0 bases and J by 8 bases, with 13 bases between. This CDR3 is built from 14 residues. Looked up from germline, CDR1 is MNHNY and CDR2 is SVGAGI (reference sequence).

This clonotype was observed at least ten times. The chain couples TRBV13 to TRBJ1-4, with D maybe TRBD1 (6 bases). Per the germline V gene, CDR1 is PRHDT and CDR2 is FYEKMQ (reference sequence). This CDR3 has 16 residues. The V end lost 2 bases, the J end lost 7 bases, and 17 bases lay between the germline ends. The CDR3, as DNA: TGTGCCAGCAGCTTATCAACAGGGAAACCGAGTGAAAAACTGTTTTTT. As protein: CASSLSTGKPSEKLFF.

A few counts support this clonotype. The chain is built from TRBV10-2 and TRBJ1-4, with unresolved D. Per germline, CDR1 WSHSY and CDR2 SAAADI. CDR3 length equals 15 residues. The V gene lost 6 bases and the J gene lost 0 bases, with 11 bases spanning the gap. CDR3 DNA sequence: TGCGCCAGCAGAACGAGCACTGCAACTAATGAAAAACTGTTTTTT. Its translation is CASRTSTATNEKLFF.

V gene TRBV7-9 combines with J gene TRBJ2-5; D remains unclear. V was trimmed by 1 base and J by 2 bases, leaving 5 bases between them. This CDR3 spans 13 amino acids. Germline-derived CDR1 and CDR2 are SEHNR and FQNEAQ (reference sequence). The CDR3 loop is CASSLERQETQYF. CDR3 nucleotides: TGTGCCAGCAGCTTAGAGAGACAAGAGACCCAGTACTTC.